One and the same sample provided the 22 T cell receptor beta chains below, sequenced in a study of T cells in narcolepsy. Libraries were prepared by immunoSEQ multiplex PCR; TCRdb keeps only in-frame clonotypes and omits some of them. The profile shows over 25,000 clones, about 80% of them singletons. The sequenced sample consisted of memory (CD45RA-) CD4+ T cells from blood. The receptors derive from a human donor in good health.

The chain uses TRBV19 and TRBJ2-3; TRBD2 agrees at 10 bases. The CDR3 loop spans 14 amino acids. The trim removed 5 bases at V and 5 bases at J, leaving 4 bases unmatched. Germline-derived CDR1 and CDR2 are LNHDA and SQIVND (reference sequence). The DNA for the CDR3 is TGTGCCAGTAGTCAGCGGGAGGGCCGAGATACGCAGTATTTT. This encodes CASSQREGRDTQYF.

The chain links TRBV7-2 to TRBJ2-1, with 8 positions matching TRBD2. This CDR3 has 15 amino acids. Germline loops: CDR1 SGHTA, CDR2 FQGNSA. The V segment lost 4 bases and the J segment 4 bases; nucleotides outside the gene matches: 6. CDR3 sequence: CASSSMTSVYNEQFF. The CDR3 DNA is TGTGCCAGCAGCTCGATGACTAGCGTTTACAATGAGCAGTTCTTC. Complete variable domain (other parts from reference TRBV7-2 and TRBJ2-1): GAGVSQSPSNKVTEKGKDVELRCDPISGHTALYWYRQSLGQGLEFLIYFQGNSAPDKSGLPSDRFSAERTGGSVSTLTIQRTQQEDSAVYLCASSSMTSVYNEQFFGPGTRLTVL.

The rearrangement uses TRBV5-6 and TRBJ2-5; the D gene could be TRBD1 or TRBD2 (6 bases each). The end of the DNA is better explained by TRBJ2-7, so the J call may be wrong. This CDR3 spans 15 amino acids. Germline loops: CDR1 SGHDT, CDR2 YYEEEE. The CDR3 DNA reads TGTGCCAGCAGCCCGGAGGGACACCCACCCTACGAGCAGTACTTC. Its protein is CASSPEGHPPYEQYF.

This CDR3 reads CASSPKPLGTGGPEQYF. DNA of the CDR3: TGTGCCAGCTCACCAAAACCTTTAGGGACAGGGGGCCCCGAGCAGTACTTC. The rearrangement uses TRBV18 and TRBJ2-7; TRBD1 matches at 12 bases. J lost 6 bases, V lost 2 bases, and 11 bases had no gene match. CDR3 length equals 17 residues. Germline CDR1 KGHSH, CDR2 LQKENI.

V is TRBV30 and J is TRBJ2-6; D perhaps matches TRBD1 (5 bases). The CDR3 runs 14 residues. Germline V gene sequence: CDR1 GTSNPN, CDR2 SVGIG (reference sequence). The V end was cut by 2 bases, the J end by 3 bases, with 8 bases between. The CDR3 nucleotides read TGTGCCTGGAGTTCAGGGCTTGGGGCCAACGTCCTGACTTTC. It yields the protein CAWSSGLGANVLTF.

The chain uses TRBV18 and TRBJ1-6; no clear D. In germline, CDR1 is KGHSH, CDR2 LQKENI. This CDR3 spans 14 amino acids. V was cut by 5 bases and J by 10 bases, with 15 bases left in between. CDR3 in DNA: TGTGCCAGCTCATCCGACGGAGGAGACTCACCCCTCCACTTT. Translation gives CASSSDGGDSPLHF.

The chain links TRBV6-5 to TRBJ2-5; no reliable D call. The J call is in doubt because the DNA end fits TRBJ2-7 better. The CDR3 totals 15 residues. Germline values: CDR1 MNHEY, CDR2 SVGAGI. The CDR3 DNA follows: TGTGCCAGCAGTCTATTAGCTGGAGCTGGCTACGAGCAGTACTTC. It yields the protein CASSLLAGAGYEQYF.

The CDR3 loop is CASRAGALLLDGYTF. The CDR3 nucleotides are TGTGCCAGCAGGGCAGGCGCGTTACTACTCGATGGCTACACCTTC. V gene TRBV2 combines with J gene TRBJ1-2; D gene uncertain. The CDR3 runs to 15 residues. With 6 bases removed from V and 6 bases from J, the gap between germline ends came to 20 bases. The V gene's germline CDR1 is SNHLY and CDR2 FYNNEI.

V usage is TRBV6-6 and J usage is TRBJ1-5, with D perhaps TRBD1 (6 bases). From germline, CDR1 is MNHNY and CDR2 SVGAGI (reference sequence). Trimming left V 0 bases short and J 6 bases short, with 12 bases between. CDR3 size: 15 residues. DNA of the CDR3: TGTGCCAGCAGTTACTCTACAGGGTTGAGTCAGCCCCAGCATTTT. This encodes CASSYSTGLSQPQHF.

The rearrangement joins TRBV19 to TRBJ1-2; D is perhaps TRBD1 (5 bases). V lost 6 bases and J 2 bases, leaving 10 bases between the germline ends. The CDR3 is 13 residues long. Germline CDR1 and CDR2: LNHDA and SQIVND (reference sequence). CDR3 in DNA: TGTGCCAGTAGCCCCAGGGACAACTATGGCTACACCTTC. Translation: CASSPRDNYGYTF.

This chain links TRBV6-5 with TRBJ2-5; 12 positions agree with TRBD2. Germline loops: CDR1 MNHEY, CDR2 SVGAGI. The trim removed 7 bases at V and 4 bases at J, leaving 4 bases unmatched. The CDR3 is 14 amino acids. The CDR3 DNA reads TGTGCCAGCACCGGACTAGCGGGGACAGAGACCCAGTACTTC. Translation: CASTGLAGTETQYF.

This clone was seen once. The rearrangement links TRBV6-6 to TRBJ2-1; no clear D. Germline V gene data show CDR1 as MNHNY and CDR2 as SVGAGI (reference sequence). The ends were cut back, 2 bases at V and 4 bases at J, with 3 bases in the middle. This CDR3 spans 12 amino acids. CDR3 sequence: CASSYQYNEQFF. The CDR3 DNA is TGTGCCAGCAGTTACCAGTACAATGAGCAGTTCTTC.

This clone was detected once. The DNA of the CDR3 is TGTGCCAGCAGCCCCCCGACTAGCGGGAGGGCGAACTACAATGAGCAGTTCTTC. Translation: CASSPPTSGRANYNEQFF. This chain connects TRBV7-9 to TRBJ2-1, with 14 bases matching TRBD2. The CDR3 extends over 18 amino acids. The J segment lost 3 bases and the V segment lost 5 bases, leaving 9 bases of the junction unmatched. Germline CDR1 SEHNR, CDR2 FQNEAQ (reference sequence).

The rearrangement joins TRBV19 to TRBJ1-5, with no clear D. Germline CDR1 reads LNHDA; CDR2 reads SQIVND (reference sequence). This CDR3 comprises 15 residues. Trimming pared 3 bases from V and 0 bases from J, leaving 9 bases between. CDR3 sequence (DNA): TGTGCCAGTAGTATCTACAAAAATAGCAATCAGCCCCAGCATTTT. This gives the protein CASSIYKNSNQPQHF. The whole variable domain, remainder taken from reference TRBV19 and TRBJ1-5, is DGGITQSPKYLFRKEGQNVTLSCEQNLNHDAMYWYRQDPGQGLRLIYYSQIVNDFQKGDIAEGYSVSREKKESFPLTVTSAQKNPTAFYLCASSIYKNSNQPQHFGDGTRLSIL.

V usage is TRBV6-6 and J usage is TRBJ1-2, with a possible D match to TRBD1 (6 bases). The germline V gene has CDR1 MNHNY and CDR2 SVGAGI (reference sequence). V lost 6 bases to trimming and J lost 6 bases, with 14 bases between them. There are 13 residues in the CDR3. This chain's CDR3 is CASSGTFKDGYTF. The DNA of the CDR3 is TGTGCCAGCAGCGGGACATTTAAGGATGGCTACACCTTC.

This clone has a single count. This chain joins TRBV6-5 and TRBJ2-3, with 11 bases matching TRBD1. From germline, CDR1 is MNHEY and CDR2 SVGAGI. CDR3 length equals 16 residues. Trimming at V came to 4 bases and at J to 5 bases, leaving 8 bases not matched to a gene. Written as DNA, the CDR3 is TGTGCCAGCAGTTTCGTTCCCGGGACAGGGGGAGATACGCAGTATTTT. Amino acid sequence: CASSFVPGTGGDTQYF.

The chain joins TRBV4-3 to TRBJ1-6, with 9 bases identical to TRBD1. The CDR3 contains 17 residues. Trimming cost V 3 bases and J 9 bases; bases outside gene matches: 12. Germline-derived CDR1 and CDR2 are LGHNA and YSLEER. CDR3 loop: CASSQFGPGQGSSPLHF. CDR3 sequence (DNA): TGCGCCAGCAGCCAGTTTGGGCCGGGACAGGGATCTTCACCCCTCCACTTT.

The chain couples TRBV4-1 to TRBJ2-7; 10 bases line up with TRBD2. Germline CDR1 and CDR2: MGHRA and YSYEKL. CDR3 length: 15 amino acids. V trimming: 4 bases; J trimming: 5 bases; junction bases outside the gene matches: 8. CDR3 nucleotides: TGCGCCAGCAGCCGGGGTCTAGCGGGAGACGACGAGCAGTACTTC. Translating it yields CASSRGLAGDDEQYF.

The rearrangement uses TRBV7-8 and TRBJ2-7, with D unresolved. CDR1 is SGHVS and CDR2 is FQNEAQ in the germline V gene. V was cut by 0 bases and J by 3 bases, with 6 bases left in between. This CDR3 contains 13 residues. The CDR3 DNA reads TGTGCCAGCAGCTTAGCCCTAAGCTACGAGCAGTACTTC. This sequence encodes CASSLALSYEQYF.

The genes are TRBV7-2 and TRBJ2-5, with TRBD2 matching 9 bases. CDR3 length equals 15 residues. The germline CDR1 and CDR2 sequences are SGHTA and FQGNSA. After removal of 5 bases from V and 5 bases from J, the junction contained 9 bases not matched to a gene. In nucleotides, the CDR3 is TGTGCCAGCAGCCCTCGTGGCGGGGGGGCGGAGACCCAGTACTTC. Its translation: CASSPRGGGAETQYF.

This clone has just a few counts. This sequence joins TRBV11-3 and TRBJ1-1; D is possibly TRBD1 (5 bases). With 1 base removed from V and 0 bases from J, the gap between germline ends came to 9 bases. The CDR3 is made up of 15 amino acids. Germline V gene sequence: CDR1 SGHNT, CDR2 YENEEA. The CDR3 nucleotides are TGTGCCAGCAGCTTAGGTGCAGGGATGAACACTGAAGCTTTCTTT. Its translation is CASSLGAGMNTEAFF.

The chain is built from TRBV5-1 and TRBJ1-1; tentatively, D is TRBD1 (6 bases). Germline assignment: CDR1 SGHRS and CDR2 YFSETQ. This CDR3 contains 14 residues. Trimming shortened V by 4 bases and J by 3 bases, and 13 bases separated the two germline ends. CDR3: CASSLQGGDTEAFF. CDR3 sequence (DNA): TGCGCCAGCAGCCTGCAAGGGGGAGACACTGAAGCTTTCTTT.